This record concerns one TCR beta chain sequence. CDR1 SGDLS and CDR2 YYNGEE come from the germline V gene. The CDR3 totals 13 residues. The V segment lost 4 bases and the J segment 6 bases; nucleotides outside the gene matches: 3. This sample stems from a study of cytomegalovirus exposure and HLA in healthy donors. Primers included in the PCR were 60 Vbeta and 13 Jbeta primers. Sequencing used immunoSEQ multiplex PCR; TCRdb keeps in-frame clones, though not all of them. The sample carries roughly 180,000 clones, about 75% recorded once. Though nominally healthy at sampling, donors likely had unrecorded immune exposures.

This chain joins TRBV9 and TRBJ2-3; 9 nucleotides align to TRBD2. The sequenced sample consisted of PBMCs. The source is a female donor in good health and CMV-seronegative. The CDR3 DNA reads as TGTGCCAGCAGCCCGCGGGGGGGGGATACGCAGTATTTT. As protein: CASSPRGGDTQYF.